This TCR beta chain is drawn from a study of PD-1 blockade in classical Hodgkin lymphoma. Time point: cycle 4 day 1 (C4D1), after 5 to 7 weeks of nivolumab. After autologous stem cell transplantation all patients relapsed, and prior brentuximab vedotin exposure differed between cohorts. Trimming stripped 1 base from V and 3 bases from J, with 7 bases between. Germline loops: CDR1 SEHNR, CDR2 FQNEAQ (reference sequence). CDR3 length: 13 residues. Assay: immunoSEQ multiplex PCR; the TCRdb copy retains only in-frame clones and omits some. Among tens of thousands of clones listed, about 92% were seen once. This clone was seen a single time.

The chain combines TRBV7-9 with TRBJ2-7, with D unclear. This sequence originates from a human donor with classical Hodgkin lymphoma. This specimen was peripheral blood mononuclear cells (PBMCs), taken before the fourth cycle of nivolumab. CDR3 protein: CASSLGGDYEQYF. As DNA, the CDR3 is TGTGCCAGCAGCTTAGGTGGGGACTACGAGCAGTACTTC.